Presented here are 11 T cell receptor beta chains from one specimen sequenced in a study of cytomegalovirus exposure and HLA in healthy donors. The protocol was immunoSEQ multiplex PCR, while the TCRdb copy is restricted to in-frame clones and leaves out a portion. The sample has 300,000 or so clones, 88% seen once. The material sequenced was PBMCs. The receptors were gathered from a man under 40 in good health and CMV-seronegative.

This chain connects TRBV5-4 to TRBJ2-5; 7 nucleotides agree with TRBD2. Looked up from germline, CDR1 is SGHNT and CDR2 is YYREEE (reference sequence). CDR3 length equals 16 residues. V lost 0 bases and J lost 0; bases outside the gene matches: 5. The CDR3, as DNA: TGTGCCAGCAGCTTGGGTGAAGCGGGGTACCAAGAGACCCAGTACTTC. Amino acids: CASSLGEAGYQETQYF.

The chain combines TRBV19 with TRBJ1-5; tentatively, D is TRBD1 (6 bases). Per the germline V gene, CDR1 is LNHDA and CDR2 is SQIVND (reference sequence). This CDR3 spans 17 amino acids. V was trimmed by 4 bases and J by 2 bases, leaving 18 bases between them. CDR3 protein: CASSTLTRGLGNQPQHF. The CDR3 DNA follows: TGTGCCAGTAGTACCTTAACCAGGGGTTTAGGCAATCAGCCCCAGCATTTT.

The rearrangement joins TRBV7-2 to TRBJ2-1; D perhaps matches TRBD2 (5 bases). This CDR3 has 13 amino acids. V was trimmed by 1 base and J by 9 bases, leaving 10 bases between them. CDR1 is SGHTA, CDR2 FQGNSA, per germline. DNA of the CDR3: TGTGCCAGCAGCTTAGAGGTAGCGCGTGAGCAGTTCTTC. Protein: CASSLEVAREQFF.

The genes are TRBV6-6 and TRBJ2-5; the match to TRBD1 covers 7 bases. The V and J ends lost 5 bases and 4 bases, in that order; junction bases with no gene match: 7. CDR3 length: 14 amino acids. Germline lookup yields CDR1 MNHNY and CDR2 SVGAGI (reference sequence). CDR3 nucleotide sequence: TGTGCCAGCAGTCTCCCGGGACAGCCAGAGACCCAGTACTTC. Its protein product is CASSLPGQPETQYF.

V and J are TRBV6-1 and TRBJ1-2; 8 bases are shared with TRBD1. Germline V gene data show CDR1 as MNHNS and CDR2 as SASEGT. There are 17 residues in the CDR3. J was trimmed by 3 bases and V by 1 base; bases with no gene match: 10. The CDR3 region is CASSEVGTGGAYYGYTF. The CDR3 DNA reads TGTGCCAGCAGTGAAGTCGGGACAGGTGGCGCCTACTATGGCTACACCTTC.

This chain links TRBV5-6 with TRBJ2-7; TRBD1 is a possible D gene (6 bases). Germline CDR1 and CDR2: SGHDT and YYEEEE. The CDR3 consists of 14 residues. V was cut by 2 bases and J by 5 bases, with 14 bases left in between. The CDR3 sequence: CASSFGTNQDEQYF. The CDR3 DNA reads as TGTGCCAGCAGCTTCGGGACAAATCAAGACGAGCAGTACTTC.

The rearrangement joins TRBV19 to TRBJ1-2; 12 bases agree with TRBD1. Germline V gene sequence: CDR1 LNHDA, CDR2 SQIVND (reference sequence). The CDR3 runs 17 residues. V was pared by 3 bases and J by 8 bases, with 13 bases of the junction left unmatched. Written as DNA, the CDR3 is TGTGCCAGTAGTATTCCCAATCTGGGACAGGGGGCAAAGGGCTACACCTTC. It is translated as CASSIPNLGQGAKGYTF.

V is TRBV2 and J is TRBJ2-1; TRBD2 agrees at 12 bases. The CDR3 has 22 amino acids. J lost 8 bases, V lost 0 bases, and 23 bases had no gene match. The germline CDR1 and CDR2 sequences are SNHLY and FYNNEI. The CDR3 spells CASSEAINEGLAGPRGVDEQFF. CDR3 sequence (DNA): TGTGCCAGCAGTGAAGCGATTAACGAAGGACTAGCGGGACCACGGGGCGTCGATGAGCAGTTCTTC.

V gene TRBV10-1 combines with J gene TRBJ2-1, with TRBD1 matching over 7 bases. The CDR3 is 13 amino acids. V gave up 10 bases and J gave up 10 bases; unmatched junction bases: 13. In germline, CDR1 is WNHNN, CDR2 SYGVQD (reference sequence). The CDR3 nucleotides read TGCGCCACCCGAGGGGTAGGGGGCCGGGAGCAGTTCTTC. Protein product: CATRGVGGREQFF.

The J gene is TRBJ2-1, the V gene TRBV9, with D tentatively TRBD1 (6 bases). The CDR3 is 13 amino acids. The V gene's germline CDR1 is SGDLS and CDR2 YYNGEE. Trimming stripped 4 bases from V and 9 bases from J, with 14 bases between. CDR3 amino acids: CASSPQGSGEQFF. CDR3 in DNA: TGTGCCAGCAGCCCCCAGGGGTCCGGTGAGCAGTTCTTC.

This sequence joins TRBV4-3 and TRBJ1-2; D possibly corresponds to TRBD1 (6 bases). Looked up from germline, CDR1 is LGHNA and CDR2 is YSLEER. The CDR3 has 14 amino acids. The V and J ends lost 0 bases and 6 bases respectively, with 11 bases between them. CDR3 DNA: TGCGCCAGCAGCCAAGAATCGAGGACAGATGGCTACACCTTC. The encoded protein is CASSQESRTDGYTF.